Below, 3 T cell receptor beta chains from the same sample are listed, as sequenced in a study of blood T cell repertoires in COVID-19. The assay was immunoSEQ multiplex PCR, and TCRdb's table has in-frame clones only and misses some. The sample consists of hundreds of thousands of clones, about 89% of them appearing once. Material for sequencing was peripheral blood. These receptors were collected from a woman aged 40 to 50 who had recovered from COVID-19.

The V call is TRBV24-1, the J call TRBJ2-7, with a possible D match to TRBD2 (7 bases). CDR3 length equals 16 residues. CDR1 KGHDR and CDR2 SFDVKD come from the germline V gene. Trimming removed 9 bases from V and 2 bases from J, with 22 bases in between. CDR3 sequence (DNA): TGTGCCACCGAAGTGGGGGGGGCGGAAATCCCCTACGAGCAGTACTTC. Translation: CATEVGGAEIPYEQYF.

This clone has more than one count but fewer than ten. The genes are TRBV7-9 and TRBJ1-2, with 7 bases matching TRBD1. The V and J ends lost 5 bases and 3 bases, in that order; junction bases with no gene match: 3. The CDR3 has 13 amino acids. Germline V gene sequence: CDR1 SEHNR, CDR2 FQNEAQ (reference sequence). The CDR3: CASSPTGYYGYTF. CDR3 coding DNA: TGTGCCAGCAGCCCGACAGGGTACTATGGCTACACCTTC.

This clone was observed once. The chain employs TRBV6-6 and TRBJ1-5; TRBD1 might be the D (6 bases). Trimming stripped 9 bases from V and 6 bases from J, with 15 bases between. The length of the CDR3 is 13 residues. Germline loops: CDR1 MNHNY, CDR2 SVGAGI (reference sequence). Here the CDR3 reads CASRGAAVQPQHF. The CDR3, as DNA: TGTGCCAGTCGGGGGGCGGCAGTTCAGCCCCAGCATTTT.